Following are 17 T cell receptor beta chains from one sample sequenced in a study of T cells in tumors after PD-1 blockade. This table comes from immunoSEQ multiplex PCR, and its TCRdb copy is limited to in-frame clones, with some not included. Of 60,000 to 65,000 clones listed, less than 85% are singletons. The starting material was PBMCs, obtained after anti-PD-1 treatment. The receptor set was obtained from a human donor with basal cell carcinoma.

This clone was recorded a few times. The J gene is TRBJ1-5, the V gene TRBV7-9; TRBD1 agrees at 8 bases. Germline assignment: CDR1 SEHNR and CDR2 FQNEAQ (reference sequence). CDR3 size: 16 residues. Losses at the gene ends were 0 bases for V and 6 bases for J; bases not matched to a gene: 7. DNA of the CDR3: TGTGCCAGCAGCTTAGCGACAGGGGCGACGGTTCAGCCCCAGCATTTT. Amino acid sequence: CASSLATGATVQPQHF. Combining the CDR3 with reference TRBV7-9 and TRBJ1-5 gives the whole variable domain DTGVSQNPRHKITKRGQNVTFRCDPISEHNRLYWYRQTLGQGPEFLTYFQNEAQLEKSRLLSDRFSAERPKGSFSTLEIQRTEQGDSAMYLCASSLATGATVQPQHFGDGTRLSIL.

The genes are TRBV7-2 and TRBJ2-3; 14 bases agree with TRBD2. The V and J ends lost 5 bases and 4 bases, in that order; junction bases with no gene match: 8. CDR1 and CDR2 (germline): SGHTA, FQGNSA. This CDR3 comprises 17 residues. CDR3 region: CASSPATSGGAADTQYF. The CDR3 DNA reads TGTGCCAGCAGCCCGGCGACTAGCGGGGGGGCCGCAGATACGCAGTATTTT.

The gene calls are TRBV5-6 and TRBJ1-4, with D possibly being TRBD1 (5 bases). CDR3 length: 15 amino acids. Germline lookup yields CDR1 SGHDT and CDR2 YYEEEE. Trimming removed 3 bases at V and 0 bases at J, with 9 bases between. The CDR3 here is CASSSTVSTNEKLFF. The CDR3 bases are TGTGCCAGCAGCTCGACAGTTTCAACTAATGAAAAACTGTTTTTT.

This rearrangement joins TRBV29-1 to TRBJ2-1, with TRBD2 identical over 13 bases. The CDR3 has 15 amino acids. Looked up from germline, CDR1 is SQVTM and CDR2 is ANQGSEA. Trimming at V came to 4 bases and at J to 5 bases, leaving 5 bases not matched to a gene. The CDR3 DNA reads as TGCAGCGTTGCCCGGACTAGCGGGGGTGACAATGAGCAGTTCTTC. Protein product: CSVARTSGGDNEQFF.

The V gene is TRBV5-1, the J gene TRBJ2-6; no firm D call. V lost 0 bases and J lost 1, with 5 bases in between. This CDR3 is built from 15 residues. The germline V gene encodes CDR1 SGHRS and CDR2 YFSETQ. Written as DNA, the CDR3 is TGCGCCAGCAGCTTGGAGGGTTCTGGGGCCAACGTCCTGACTTTC. It is translated as CASSLEGSGANVLTF.

This chain joins TRBV3-1 (or the pseudogene TRBV3-2) and TRBJ2-7, with TRBD2 matching over 8 bases. Germline V CDR1 and CDR2: LGHDT, YNNKEL (reference sequence). The CDR3 totals 14 residues. The V and J ends lost 6 bases and 0 bases, in that order; junction bases with no gene match: 4. The CDR3 spells CASRLAASSYEQYF. CDR3 nucleotide sequence: TGTGCCAGCAGACTAGCGGCGAGCTCCTACGAGCAGTACTTC.

This chain connects TRBV6-4 to TRBJ2-3, with TRBD1 matching over 7 bases. Germline CDR1 MRHNA, CDR2 SNTAGT. The CDR3 length is 14 residues. V trimming: 4 bases; J trimming: 4 bases; junction bases outside the gene matches: 5. CDR3 DNA sequence: TGTGCCAGCAGTGGCCAGGGGGAAGCAGATACGCAGTATTTT. Amino acids: CASSGQGEADTQYF.

This clone has a single count. The chain uses TRBV7-9 and TRBJ1-2; perhaps TRBD1 as D (5 bases). CDR1 is SEHNR, CDR2 FQNEAQ, per germline (reference sequence). The CDR3 extends over 12 amino acids. The V and J ends lost 5 bases and 6 bases respectively, with 10 bases between them. CDR3 nucleotide sequence: TGTGCCAGCAGCACTCGACAGCATGGCTACACCTTC. Amino acid sequence: CASSTRQHGYTF.

The V gene is TRBV9, the J gene TRBJ2-5; the match to TRBD2 covers 9 bases. The length of the CDR3 is 17 residues. Germline loops: CDR1 SGDLS, CDR2 YYNGEE. V trimming: 1 base; J trimming: 5 bases; junction bases outside the gene matches: 12. CDR3 residues: CASSVPSCGGESETQYF. The CDR3 DNA sequence: TGTGCCAGCAGCGTACCCTCCTGCGGGGGGGAGTCGGAGACCCAGTACTTC.

The gene calls are TRBV19 and TRBJ2-3, with D possibly TRBD1 on 6 matching bases. The V end lost 10 bases, the J end lost 2 bases, and 19 bases lay between the germline ends. The CDR3 is 15 residues long. In germline, CDR1 is LNHDA, CDR2 SQIVND (reference sequence). The CDR3 coding sequence is TGTGCCACCGTAGTAACAGGGACCTTCACAGATACGCAGTATTTT. As protein: CATVVTGTFTDTQYF.

CDR3 bases: TGTGCCAGCAGTTTTGGACAGTTCTTCTACGAGCAGTACTTC. Translation gives CASSFGQFFYEQYF. The J gene is TRBJ2-7, the V gene TRBV28; weak D call: TRBD1 (6 bases). The V gene lost 3 bases and the J gene lost 3 bases, with 12 bases spanning the gap. Per the germline V gene, CDR1 is MDHEN and CDR2 is SYDVKM. The CDR3 spans 14 residues.

Details on this clone: At one of its ends the junction is not consistent with the germline gene, which may arise from a read error. V gene TRBV7-7 combines with J gene TRBJ2-1; TRBD1 might be the D (5 bases). Germline V CDR1 and CDR2: SSHAT, FNYEAQ (reference sequence). The CDR3 sequence is 15 residues long. The DNA for the CDR3 is TGTGCTAGCAGCTTAGACAGACGCACTTACAATGAGCAGTTCTTC. This translates into CASSLDRRTYNEQFF.

This clone came up once. This chain connects TRBV5-1 to TRBJ2-1; D gene unclear. The CDR3 runs to 13 residues. V lost 1 base and J 7 bases, leaving 9 bases between the germline ends. Germline V gives CDR1 SGHRS, CDR2 YFSETQ. Written as DNA, the CDR3 is TGCGCCAGCAGCTTGTTAGGTGGGAATGAGCAGTTCTTC. It specifies CASSLLGGNEQFF.

The chain couples TRBV27 to TRBJ2-4, with D possibly matching TRBD1 (6 bases). The CDR3 has 15 residues. Germline lookup yields CDR1 MNHEY and CDR2 SMNVEV (reference sequence). Trimming took off 8 bases at V and 4 bases at J, with 18 bases between the two ends. The CDR3 is CASVSGQKVKNIQYF. CDR3 in DNA: TGTGCCAGCGTCTCAGGACAGAAGGTAAAAAACATTCAGTACTTC.

The V and J genes are TRBV5-4 and TRBJ2-1, with TRBD2 matching over 7 bases. Looked up from germline, CDR1 is SGHNT and CDR2 is YYREEE (reference sequence). This CDR3 is 16 amino acids long. V lost 0 bases, J lost 2 bases, and 5 bases stayed unmatched. CDR3 DNA sequence: TGTGCCAGCAGCTTGGTGGGGGGGGGAACCTACAATGAGCAGTTCTTC. Its translation: CASSLVGGGTYNEQFF.

Remarks on this clone: The same CDR3 is also encoded by other DNA sequences in this sample. The J gene is TRBJ1-3, the V gene TRBV18; a possible D gene is TRBD1 (5 bases). The ends were cut back, 1 base at V and 3 bases at J, with 7 bases in the middle. CDR1 is KGHSH and CDR2 is LQKENI in the germline V gene. CDR3 length: 14 residues. CDR3 sequence (DNA): TGTGCCAGCTCACCACAGGGGCTTGGAAACACCATATATTTT. Translation: CASSPQGLGNTIYF.

The chain carries TRBV19 and TRBJ1-1; 10 bases agree with TRBD1. CDR3 length: 15 amino acids. Per the germline V gene, CDR1 is LNHDA and CDR2 is SQIVND (reference sequence). With V trimmed by 5 bases and J by 2 bases, 5 bases remained unmatched. CDR3 region: CASSLGQGSNTEAFF. CDR3 bases: TGTGCCAGTAGTCTGGGACAGGGGTCCAACACTGAAGCTTTCTTT.